The 24 T cell receptor beta chains reported below all come from one sample, sequenced in a study of circulating CD8 cells and anti-PD-1 response in melanoma. TCR libraries were prepared from around 15 ng of total RNA with the QIAseq Immune Repertoire TCR panel. TCRdb redid the calling of the reads with MiXCR, one entry per CDR3 protein. The data contain 2,000 to 2,500 distinct CDR3 sequences, roughly 8.1% of them seen just once; the ten biggest clones take up over 7%. From live CD3+CD8+TCRalphabeta+ cells, four PD-1 and/or TIGIT subsets were sorted. The sequencing used CD8+ T cells from PBMCs, collected at baseline or after one month of anti-PD-1 therapy (not recorded which). The origin of the receptors is a human donor with melanoma.

This clonotype was seen a handful of times. CDR3 nucleotide sequence: TGTGCCAGTGGCCGAGCTTTCTTT. This encodes CASGRAFF. The rearrangement uses TRBV19 and TRBJ1-1; D not certain. The germline V gene encodes CDR1 LNHDA and CDR2 SQIVND (reference sequence). The CDR3 loop spans 8 amino acids. V lost 8 bases and J lost 10, with 5 bases in between.

This clonotype counts as medium-sized. This chain joins TRBV9 and TRBJ1-2; D is unclear. Germline CDR1 reads SGDLS; CDR2 reads YYNGEE. The CDR3 has 14 amino acids. V lost 0 bases to trimming and J lost 8 bases, with 14 bases between them. CDR3 amino acids: CASSVAQEGRGYTF. CDR3 nucleotide sequence: TGTGCCAGCAGCGTAGCACAAGAAGGTCGCGGCTACACCTTC.

This clonotype is medium-sized in the sample. The chain joins TRBV28 to TRBJ2-7; no firm D call. CDR1 is MDHEN, CDR2 SYDVKM, per germline. With 2 bases removed from V and 2 bases from J, the gap between germline ends came to 13 bases. This CDR3 has 15 residues. The CDR3 nucleotides read TGTGCCAGCAGTTTACATGGCAGCCTGGCCTACGAGCAGTACTTC. Its protein product is CASSLHGSLAYEQYF.

This chain links TRBV27 with TRBJ2-1; no clear D. CDR1 is MNHEY, CDR2 SMNVEV, per germline (reference sequence). The CDR3 length is 16 residues. V was cut by 5 bases and J by 0 bases, with 14 bases left in between. CDR3 nucleotides: TGTGCCAGCAGTGCCTCTGGCGGTAGCTCCTACAATGAGCAGTTCTTC. Residues: CASSASGGSSYNEQFF.

This clonotype is termed medium-sized. This sequence joins TRBV7-2 and TRBJ2-1; D is unresolved. The CDR3 runs to 16 residues. V lost 3 bases and J 2 bases, leaving 14 bases between the germline ends. In germline, CDR1 is SGHTA, CDR2 FQGNSA. The DNA of the CDR3 is TGTGCCAGCAGCTTTCGGTCCAGCGCAACCTACAATGAGCAGTTCTTC. This sequence encodes CASSFRSSATYNEQFF.

This clonotype is labeled as medium-sized. The V and J genes are TRBV12-3 or TRBV12-4 and TRBJ2-5; D gene unclear. This CDR3 is built from 13 residues. V was trimmed by 2 bases and J by 5 bases, leaving 9 bases between them. The CDR3, as DNA: TGTGCCAGCAGTTTACTGGCTAGGGAGACCCAGTACTTC. Translated, it gives CASSLLARETQYF.

This clonotype has more than one count but fewer than ten. V is TRBV7-9 and J is TRBJ2-7; no firm D call. V was shortened by 4 bases and J by 0 bases, with 10 bases between the two germline ends. Germline CDR1 SEHNR, CDR2 FQNEAQ (reference sequence). The CDR3 is made up of 14 amino acids. The CDR3 sequence is CASSSRLSSYEQYF. DNA of the CDR3: TGTGCCAGCAGCTCGAGACTGAGCTCCTACGAGCAGTACTTC.

This clonotype is medium-sized. The genes are TRBV27 and TRBJ2-7; D is undetermined. CDR1 and CDR2 from the germline V gene are MNHEY and SMNVEV (reference sequence). The V gene lost 6 bases and the J gene lost 6 bases, with 15 bases spanning the gap. There are 13 residues in the CDR3. The CDR3 spells CASSPMAGGEQYF. DNA for the CDR3: TGTGCCAGCAGCCCCATGGCAGGTGGCGAGCAGTACTTC.

Sample share makes this clonotype medium-sized (0.01 to 0.1%). The genes are TRBV28 and TRBJ2-7; D call uncertain. V lost 2 bases and J lost 6, with 11 bases in between. Germline CDR1 and CDR2: MDHEN and SYDVKM. CDR3 size: 13 residues. CDR3 protein: CASSLIGSPEQYF. The CDR3 nucleotides are TGTGCCAGCAGTTTAATAGGTAGCCCCGAGCAGTACTTC.

By frequency in the sample, this clonotype is medium-sized. V and J are TRBV14 and TRBJ2-7, with D perhaps TRBD1 or TRBD2 (5 bases each). The ends were cut back, 4 bases at V and 7 bases at J, with 23 bases in the middle. CDR3 length: 16 amino acids. The V gene's germline CDR1 is SGHDN and CDR2 FVKESK. CDR3 sequence reads: CASSLKRGGPRSEQYF. Written as DNA, the CDR3 is TGTGCCAGCAGCCTAAAGAGGGGCGGTCCGAGATCAGAGCAGTACTTC.

This clonotype appeared a few times. A much larger clone differs by one base, so this may be a read error. The chain employs TRBV19 and TRBJ2-7; D is unresolved. The CDR3 consists of 15 residues. Per the germline V gene, CDR1 is LNHDA and CDR2 is SQIVND (reference sequence). DNA for the CDR3: TGTGCCAGTAGTATTAATGTGGCGCGTCCCTACGACCAGTACTTC. Protein product: CASSINVARPYDQYF.

By sample share, this clonotype is medium-sized. The chain employs TRBV21-1 and TRBJ2-5; the DNA was not used to check the table's D call, TRBD2. TRBV21-1 represents a pseudogene. CDR3 length equals 18 residues. For the CDR3, the DNA is TGTGCCAGCAGCAAAGCGCCCACGGGGGGGACCTTTGGGGAGACCCAGTACTTC. It codes for CASSKAPTGGTFGETQYF.

V and J are TRBV28 and TRBJ2-3; TRBD1 might be the D (6 bases). The CDR3 length is 14 residues. Trimming shortened V by 6 bases and J by 7 bases, and 17 bases separated the two germline ends. Germline V CDR1 and CDR2: MDHEN, SYDVKM. The DNA for the CDR3 is TGTGCCAGCAGCATCGGCCAGGGGCAAAATACGCAGTATTTT. Its protein is CASSIGQGQNTQYF.

By share, this clonotype ranks as medium-sized. The rearrangement links TRBV27 to TRBJ2-7; D possibly corresponds to TRBD1 (5 bases). The length of the CDR3 is 15 residues. Germline-derived CDR1 and CDR2 are MNHEY and SMNVEV (reference sequence). Between the trimmed V and J ends, which lost 2 bases and 2 bases, there was a span of 13 bases. The CDR3 protein is CASSLIVGRTYEQYF. The DNA for the CDR3 is TGTGCCAGCAGTTTAATAGTGGGGCGGACCTACGAGCAGTACTTC.

The sample holds a few counts of this clonotype. This chain links TRBV19 with TRBJ1-4, with TRBD1 identical over 9 bases. This CDR3 contains 17 residues. With V trimmed by 6 bases and J by 6 bases, 14 bases remained unmatched. Germline CDR1 reads LNHDA; CDR2 reads SQIVND (reference sequence). CDR3 region: CASSPRDRVLSDEKLFF. As DNA, the CDR3 is TGTGCCAGTAGCCCCCGGGACAGGGTACTCTCCGATGAAAAACTGTTTTTT.

In this sample, this clonotype is large. The CDR3 region is CASSILDNQPQHF. Here the CDR3 DNA reads TGTGCCAGTAGTATTCTGGACAATCAGCCCCAGCATTTT. This chain uses TRBV19 with TRBJ1-5; D ambiguous. In germline, CDR1 is LNHDA, CDR2 SQIVND (reference sequence). CDR3 length equals 13 residues. V lost 3 bases and J lost 3, with 6 bases in between.

This clonotype ranks as large. This chain uses TRBV19 with TRBJ2-3; D is perhaps TRBD1 (6 bases). Germline loops: CDR1 LNHDA, CDR2 SQIVND (reference sequence). V was shortened by 3 bases and J by 4 bases, with 14 bases between the two germline ends. There are 15 residues in the CDR3. CDR3 region: CASSMSTDSADTQYF. In DNA, the CDR3 is TGTGCCAGTAGTATGTCGACGGACAGTGCAGATACGCAGTATTTT. Full variable domain (rest looked up from reference TRBV19 and TRBJ2-3): DGGITQSPKYLFRKEGQNVTLSCEQNLNHDAMYWYRQDPGQGLRLIYYSQIVNDFQKGDIAEGYSVSREKKESFPLTVTSAQKNPTAFYLCASSMSTDSADTQYFGPGTRLTVL.

V gene TRBV30 combines with J gene TRBJ2-3; tentative D call: TRBD2 (10 bases). V lost 1 base to trimming and J lost 5 bases, with 25 bases between them. CDR1 and CDR2 (germline): GTSNPN, SVGIG (reference sequence). The CDR3 has 18 amino acids. In nucleotides, the CDR3 is TGTGCCTGGAGTGCGGGACAGGGATCTAGCGGGAGAGGAGATACGCAGTATTTT. Translating it yields CAWSAGQGSSGRGDTQYF.

In this sample, this clonotype turned up a few times. The chain links TRBV19 to TRBJ1-5; D is possibly TRBD1 (5 bases). The germline V gene encodes CDR1 LNHDA and CDR2 SQIVND (reference sequence). The CDR3 contains 15 residues. Trimming removed 0 bases from V and 3 bases from J, with 9 bases in between. In DNA form, the CDR3 reads TGTGCCAGTAGTATAGATGGGGGACCCAATCAGCCCCAGCATTTT. Protein sequence: CASSIDGGPNQPQHF.

V and J are TRBV2 and TRBJ2-1; no clear D. The ends were cut back, 6 bases at V and 10 bases at J, with 10 bases in the middle. The CDR3 has 11 amino acids. Germline loops: CDR1 SNHLY, CDR2 FYNNEI. DNA of the CDR3: TGTGCCAGCAGCTCCGGTTGGGAGCAGTTCTTC. Translation: CASSSGWEQFF.

To note about this clonotype: A much larger clone sits a single nucleotide away, making a read error possible. The V gene is TRBV29-1, the J gene TRBJ2-5; 9 bases line up with TRBD1. CDR3 length: 14 amino acids. The germline gives CDR1 SQVTM, CDR2 ANQGSEA. The CDR3 region has the DNA TGCGGCGTTGATTGGGGACAGGGTATTAAGACCCAGTACTTC. It translates to CGVDWGQGIKTQYF.

This clonotype ranks as medium-sized (0.01 to 0.1%). The rearrangement uses TRBV7-8 and TRBJ2-3, with D hard to call. Trimming took off 3 bases at V and 3 bases at J, with 13 bases between the two ends. The length of the CDR3 is 15 residues. Per the germline V gene, CDR1 is SGHVS and CDR2 is FQNEAQ. Here the CDR3 DNA reads TGTGCCAGCAGCTTTAGGGTAGCTGGGACAGATACGCAGTATTTT. Translation gives CASSFRVAGTDTQYF.

A note on this clonotype: Relative to the germline gene, one junction end is altered; a read error may explain this. The rearrangement joins TRBV28 to TRBJ2-2, with D tentatively TRBD2 (6 bases). Per the germline V gene, CDR1 is MDHEN and CDR2 is SYDVKM. This CDR3 is 15 amino acids long. DNA for the CDR3: TGTGCCAGCGAGCAGTCCCGGGACCTCGGCGGGGAGCTGTATTTT. Translating it yields CASEQSRDLGGELYF.

By share of the sample, this clonotype is large. The J gene is TRBJ2-7, the V gene TRBV28; D gene unclear. The CDR3 runs 14 residues. Germline values: CDR1 MDHEN, CDR2 SYDVKM. V was pared by 5 bases and J by 0 bases, with 11 bases between. The CDR3 sequence is CASSPLRTSYEQYF. The CDR3 region has the DNA TGTGCCAGCAGTCCCCTCAGGACCTCCTACGAGCAGTACTTC. The variable domain in full, completed from reference TRBV28 and TRBJ2-7, reads DVKVTQSSRYLVKRTGEKVFLECVQDMDHENMFWYRQDPGLGLRLIYFSYDVKMKEKGDIPEGYSVSREKKERFSLILESASTNQTSMYLCASSPLRTSYEQYFGPGTRLTVT.